These T cell receptor beta chains were read from a single sample in a study of PD-1 blockade in classical Hodgkin lymphoma. Some clones are missing from TCRdb's copy, which holds only in-frame ones; the method was immunoSEQ multiplex PCR. The data show tens of thousands of clones, approximately 80% seen once. Sequencing used peripheral blood mononuclear cells (PBMCs), obtained before the fourth cycle of nivolumab. These receptors came from a human donor with classical Hodgkin lymphoma. CDR3s include the opening cysteine and the closing phenylalanine or tryptophan. Fields, in order: clone size, D gene, J gene, V gene, CDR3 DNA, CDR3 protein. The D gene is left open where the match is weak. Only part of the rows carry a size: once, few, many, or a class if the clone is expanded.

clone_size: -
d_call: -
j_call: TRBJ1-6
v_call: TRBV11-2
cdr3_nt: TGTGCCAGCAGCTTAGTTTCTGGACAGCGGTCACCCCTCCACTTT
cdr3_aa: CASSLVSGQRSPLHF

clone_size: -
d_call: -
j_call: TRBJ2-2
v_call: TRBV9
cdr3_nt: TGTGCCAGCAGCGAGACGAGAACCGGGGAGCTGTTTTTT
cdr3_aa: CASSETRTGELFF

clone_size: -
d_call: TRBD2
j_call: TRBJ2-7
v_call: TRBV6-4
cdr3_nt: TGTGCCAGCAGTGACTCAAAGCGGGGTCCCTACGAGCAGTACTTC
cdr3_aa: CASSDSKRGPYEQYF

clone_size: -
d_call: TRBD2
j_call: TRBJ2-1
v_call: TRBV9
cdr3_nt: TGTGCCAGCAGCGTATCCGTGGGGACGAGCGGGAGGGATAATGAGCAGTTCTTC
cdr3_aa: CASSVSVGTSGRDNEQFF

clone_size: -
d_call: TRBD1
j_call: TRBJ1-1
v_call: TRBV6-5
cdr3_nt: TGTGCCAGCAGTCAGACAGGGATCGGTGAAGCTTTCTTT
cdr3_aa: CASSQTGIGEAFF

clone_size: -
d_call: -
j_call: TRBJ2-4
v_call: TRBV5-4
cdr3_nt: TGTGCCAGCAGCTCAAAACAGGGTGGCGGCATTCAGTACTTC
cdr3_aa: CASSSKQGGGIQYF

clone_size: -
d_call: TRBD2
j_call: TRBJ2-2
v_call: TRBV10-2
cdr3_nt: TGCGCCAGCAGTACGACTAGCGGGACCGGGGAGCTGTTTTTT
cdr3_aa: CASSTTSGTGELFF

clone_size: -
d_call: -
j_call: TRBJ1-3
v_call: TRBV7-8
cdr3_nt: TGTGCCAGCAGCTTAGCCCCTAACAGGGCCTCTGGAAACACCATATATTTT
cdr3_aa: CASSLAPNRASGNTIYF

clone_size: few
d_call: -
j_call: TRBJ2-5
v_call: TRBV9
cdr3_nt: TGTGCCAGCAGCGTAGTGCTGGGCCACTTGGAGACCCAGTACTTC
cdr3_aa: CASSVVLGHLETQYF

clone_size: -
d_call: -
j_call: TRBJ2-3
v_call: TRBV27
cdr3_nt: TGTGCCAGCCGCCGGTGGGGAGAAGATACGCAGTATTTT
cdr3_aa: CASRRWGEDTQYF

clone_size: -
d_call: TRBD2
j_call: TRBJ2-1
v_call: TRBV18
cdr3_nt: TGTGCCAGCTCACCAGTACCGGGAGGACGTAACAATGAGCAGTTCTTC
cdr3_aa: CASSPVPGGRNNEQFF

clone_size: -
d_call: -
j_call: TRBJ1-1
v_call: TRBV12-5
cdr3_nt: TGTGCTAGTGGTTTGAGTGGAGGGAACACTGAAGCTTTCTTT
cdr3_aa: CASGLSGGNTEAFF

clone_size: -
d_call: TRBD1
j_call: TRBJ1-1
v_call: TRBV7-2
cdr3_nt: TGTGCCAGCAGCTTAATTGGACAGGGCCCTGAAGCTTTCTTT
cdr3_aa: CASSLIGQGPEAFF

clone_size: -
d_call: -
j_call: TRBJ2-6
v_call: TRBV5-1
cdr3_nt: TGCGCCAGCAGCTCACAGGGCTTCGGGGCCAACGTCCTGACTTTC
cdr3_aa: CASSSQGFGANVLTF

clone_size: -
d_call: TRBD2
j_call: TRBJ2-3
v_call: TRBV15
cdr3_nt: TGTGCCATCACTAGCGGGCTAATAACAGATACGCAGTATTTT
cdr3_aa: CAITSGLITDTQYF

clone_size: few
d_call: TRBD1
j_call: TRBJ1-5
v_call: TRBV30
cdr3_nt: TGTGCCTGGCGCAACCCGGGACAGGGCTACCAGCCCCAGCATTTT
cdr3_aa: CAWRNPGQGYQPQHF

clone_size: -
d_call: -
j_call: TRBJ2-3
v_call: TRBV4-2
cdr3_nt: TGTGCCAGCAGCCAAGGGGGGTTTACAGATACGCAGTATTTT
cdr3_aa: CASSQGGFTDTQYF

clone_size: -
d_call: -
j_call: TRBJ2-6
v_call: TRBV5-5
cdr3_nt: TGTGCCAGCAGCTTAGGGCAGGGGGGCTCTGGGGCCAACGTCCTGACTTTC
cdr3_aa: CASSLGQGGSGANVLTF

clone_size: -
d_call: TRBD1
j_call: TRBJ2-7
v_call: TRBV28
cdr3_nt: TGTGCCAGCAGTTTTTTAGGACAGGGCGAGCGCGAGCAGTACTTC
cdr3_aa: CASSFLGQGEREQYF

clone_size: -
d_call: -
j_call: TRBJ2-5
v_call: TRBV11-2
cdr3_nt: TGTGCCAGCAGCTTGTGGCGGCAAGAGACCCAGTACTTC
cdr3_aa: CASSLWRQETQYF

clone_size: once
d_call: -
j_call: TRBJ1-2
v_call: TRBV28
cdr3_nt: TGTGCCAGCCGGGCTAACTATGGCTACACCTTC
cdr3_aa: CASRANYGYTF

clone_size: -
d_call: -
j_call: TRBJ2-3
v_call: TRBV10-3
cdr3_nt: TGTGCCATCAGTGATGAAGATACGCAGTATTTT
cdr3_aa: CAISDEDTQYF